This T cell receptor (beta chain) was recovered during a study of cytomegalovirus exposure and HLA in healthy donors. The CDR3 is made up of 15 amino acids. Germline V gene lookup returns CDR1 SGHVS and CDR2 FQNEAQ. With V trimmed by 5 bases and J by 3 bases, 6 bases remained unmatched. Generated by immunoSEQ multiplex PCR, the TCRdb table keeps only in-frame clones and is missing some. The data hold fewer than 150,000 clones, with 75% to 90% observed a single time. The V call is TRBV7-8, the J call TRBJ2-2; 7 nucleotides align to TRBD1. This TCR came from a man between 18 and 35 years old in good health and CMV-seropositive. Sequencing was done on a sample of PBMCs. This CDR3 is CASSSRDRDTGELFF. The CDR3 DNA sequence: TGTGCCAGCAGCAGCCGGGACAGAGACACCGGGGAGCTGTTTTTT.